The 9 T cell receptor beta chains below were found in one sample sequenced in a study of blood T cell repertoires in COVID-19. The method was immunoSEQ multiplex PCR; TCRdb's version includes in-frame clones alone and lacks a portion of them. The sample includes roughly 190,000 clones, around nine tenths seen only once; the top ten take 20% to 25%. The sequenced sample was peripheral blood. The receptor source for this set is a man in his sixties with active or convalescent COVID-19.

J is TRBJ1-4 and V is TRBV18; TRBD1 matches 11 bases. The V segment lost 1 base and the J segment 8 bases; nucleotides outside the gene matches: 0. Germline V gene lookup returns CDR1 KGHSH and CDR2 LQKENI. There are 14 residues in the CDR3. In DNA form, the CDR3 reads TGTGCCAGCTCACCACGGGACAGGGGGGAAAAACTGTTTTTT. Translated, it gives CASSPRDRGEKLFF.

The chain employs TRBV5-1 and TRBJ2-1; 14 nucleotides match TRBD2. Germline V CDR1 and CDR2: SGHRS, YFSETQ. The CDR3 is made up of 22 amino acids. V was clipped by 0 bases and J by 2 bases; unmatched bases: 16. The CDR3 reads CASSLGYYPRGLAGAPYNEQFF. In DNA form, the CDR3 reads TGCGCCAGCAGCTTGGGTTATTATCCCCGGGGACTAGCGGGGGCCCCCTACAATGAGCAGTTCTTC.

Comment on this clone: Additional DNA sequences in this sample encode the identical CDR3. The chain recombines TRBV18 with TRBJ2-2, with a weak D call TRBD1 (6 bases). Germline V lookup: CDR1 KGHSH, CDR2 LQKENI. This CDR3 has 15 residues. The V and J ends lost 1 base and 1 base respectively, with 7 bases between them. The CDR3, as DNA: TGTGCCAGCTCACCACAACAGGGGAACACCGGGGAGCTGTTTTTT. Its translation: CASSPQQGNTGELFF.

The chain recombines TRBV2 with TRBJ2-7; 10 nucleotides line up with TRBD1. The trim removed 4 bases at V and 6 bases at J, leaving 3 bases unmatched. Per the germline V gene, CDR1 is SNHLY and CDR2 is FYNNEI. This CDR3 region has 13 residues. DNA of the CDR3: TGTGCCAGCAGTGGAGGGACAGGGGTCGAGCAGTACTTC. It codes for CASSGGTGVEQYF.

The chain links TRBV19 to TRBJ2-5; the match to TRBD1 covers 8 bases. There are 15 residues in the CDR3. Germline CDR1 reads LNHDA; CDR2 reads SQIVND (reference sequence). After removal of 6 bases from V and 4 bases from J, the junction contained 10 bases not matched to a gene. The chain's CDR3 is CASRPRQGKGETQYF. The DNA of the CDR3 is TGTGCCAGTAGACCCCGACAGGGGAAGGGAGAGACCCAGTACTTC.

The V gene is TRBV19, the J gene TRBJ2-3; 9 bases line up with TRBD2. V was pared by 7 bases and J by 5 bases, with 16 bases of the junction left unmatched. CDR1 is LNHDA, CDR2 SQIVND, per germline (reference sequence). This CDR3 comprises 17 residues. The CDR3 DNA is TGTGCCAGTAAGCCCTCAAGGGGCGGGGGGGCGGTAGATACGCAGTATTTT. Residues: CASKPSRGGGAVDTQYF.

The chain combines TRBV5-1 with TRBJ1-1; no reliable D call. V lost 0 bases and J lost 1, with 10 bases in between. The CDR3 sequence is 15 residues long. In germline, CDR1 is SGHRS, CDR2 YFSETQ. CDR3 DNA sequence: TGCGCCAGCAGCTTGGAGGCGGGTGGGAACACTGAAGCTTTCTTT. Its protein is CASSLEAGGNTEAFF.

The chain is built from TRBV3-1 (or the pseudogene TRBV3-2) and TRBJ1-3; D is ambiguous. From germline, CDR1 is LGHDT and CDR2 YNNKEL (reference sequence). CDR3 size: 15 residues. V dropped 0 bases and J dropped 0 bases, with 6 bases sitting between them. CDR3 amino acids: CASSQEGASGNTIYF. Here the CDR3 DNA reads TGTGCCAGCAGCCAAGAGGGAGCCTCTGGAAACACCATATATTTT.

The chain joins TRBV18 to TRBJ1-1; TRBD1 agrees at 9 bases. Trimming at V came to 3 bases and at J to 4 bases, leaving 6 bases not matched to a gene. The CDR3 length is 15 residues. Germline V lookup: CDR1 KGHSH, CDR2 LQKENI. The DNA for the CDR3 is TGTGCCAGCTCACCCGGGGGACAGGGCTTCACTGAAGCTTTCTTT. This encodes CASSPGGQGFTEAFF.